This entry is about one T cell receptor (beta chain). The ends were cut back, 2 bases at V and 6 bases at J, with 13 bases in the middle. CDR3 length equals 15 residues. The germline CDR1 and CDR2 sequences are LGHDT and YNNKEL (reference sequence). The data were obtained in a study of blood T cell repertoires in COVID-19. About the research overall: There were acute and convalescent COVID-19 samples, and they came from the United States, Italy and Spain. From T cells, B-cell-depleted T cells, or PBMCs came the material, which was cDNA or gDNA.

In the authors' workflow: Amplified reference gene primers provided the basis for estimating nucleated cell counts. Produced via immunoSEQ multiplex PCR; TCRdb's table is partial and in-frame only. The V and J calls and clone size are taken from that table; D and trimming were inferred from the DNA. The data show 250,000 or so clones, approximately 80% seen once. Either two negative PCRs, clearance, or symptom resolution qualified Cohort 3 donors as recovered. The clonotype comes from a man aged 60-69 years who had recovered from COVID-19. This chain uses TRBV3-1 (or the pseudogene TRBV3-2) with TRBJ1-4; a possible D gene is TRBD1 (5 bases). Input material: PBMCs or T cells enriched from blood (not recorded which). CDR3 protein: CASSQWRGRDEKLFF. In DNA form, the CDR3 reads TGTGCCAGCAGCCAATGGAGGGGAAGAGATGAAAAACTGTTTTTT.